This T cell receptor (beta chain) was sequenced in a study of T-cell memory formation after mild COVID-19. The CDR3 has 18 residues. The V gene end was trimmed by 7 bases and the J gene end by 0 bases; junction bases not matched to a gene: 9. Germline lookup yields CDR1 LGHDT and CDR2 YNNKEL (reference sequence). TCRdb called the 5' RACE reads again in MiXCR, with one record for every CDR3 protein. This table has tens of thousands of distinct CDR3 sequences, approximately 7% appearing once. The TCR comes from an adult who had mild COVID-19 (a few samples of this study predate the infection). Cell type and time point are not known. The sequenced material came from PBMCs or a T cell subset sorted from them (not recorded which). This chain connects TRBV3-1 to TRBJ2-6; TRBD1 matches at 10 bases. CDR3 DNA: TGTGCCAGCACCAGAGAGGACAGGGGGGTCTCTGGGGCCAACGTCCTGACTTTC. Translated, it gives CASTREDRGVSGANVLTF.